Listed here are 5 T cell receptor beta chains from one sample, sequenced in a study of T cell responses to AZD1222 COVID-19 vaccine. Clones were sequenced by immunoSEQ multiplex PCR, and TCRdb holds only the in-frame ones, with some missing. The sample yields 100,000 to 130,000 clones, 87% seen once. The sample in question was peripheral blood, obtained 28 days after the second AZD1222 dose. All receptors derive from an adult who received the AZD1222 COVID-19 vaccine.

The J gene is TRBJ2-1, the V gene TRBV4-1; D is undetermined. CDR1 is MGHRA and CDR2 is YSYEKL in the germline V gene. Trimming removed 1 base from V and 5 bases from J, with 12 bases in between. The CDR3 sequence is 15 residues long. Here the CDR3 DNA reads TGCGCCAGCAGCCAAGGACACGGATTCCACAATGAGCAGTTCTTC. Translation gives CASSQGHGFHNEQFF.

The chain uses TRBV18 and TRBJ1-5; tentatively, D is TRBD1 (6 bases). Germline V CDR1 and CDR2: KGHSH, LQKENI. The CDR3 loop spans 15 amino acids. Trimming shortened V by 4 bases and J by 3 bases, and 13 bases separated the two germline ends. The CDR3 loop reads CASSQGEVFNQPQHF. The CDR3 bases are TGTGCCAGCTCACAGGGGGAGGTTTTCAATCAGCCCCAGCATTTT.

The V call is TRBV5-6, the J call TRBJ1-1; D gene ambiguous. The length of the CDR3 is 12 residues. V gave up 4 bases and J gave up 11 bases, with 15 bases separating them. Germline V gene lookup returns CDR1 SGHDT and CDR2 YYEEEE. In DNA, the CDR3 is TGTGCCAGCAGCGCCGTCGTAGGGAGGGCTTTCTTT. Protein: CASSAVVGRAFF.

This chain links TRBV9 with TRBJ1-2; 9 positions agree with TRBD1. Germline V gene data show CDR1 as SGDLS and CDR2 as YYNGEE. The length of the CDR3 is 15 residues. Unmatched junction bases numbered 4, after V lost 4 bases and J lost 0 bases. The CDR3 nucleotides read TGTGCCAGCAGCATGGGACAGGGAGCTAACTATGGCTACACCTTC. Protein sequence: CASSMGQGANYGYTF.

This clone was counted a few times. This chain connects TRBV7-9 to TRBJ2-7; a weak D match, TRBD2 (6 bases). Germline assignment: CDR1 SEHNR and CDR2 FQNEAQ (reference sequence). Trimming removed 4 bases from V and 12 bases from J, with 10 bases in between. This CDR3 spans 10 amino acids. The CDR3: CASSSGELYF. CDR3 nucleotides: TGTGCCAGCAGCTCGGGGGAATTGTACTTC.